Sequencing of this T cell receptor beta chain was carried out in a study of OX40 agonist ivuxolimab in advanced cancers. Study-wide background: Cancers in dose escalation were hepatocellular, melanoma, renal cell and head and neck. Study-wide findings and caveats: Averaged across samples, CD8+ T cells carried more expanded clones than CD4+ did.

Germline trimming cut 6 bases from V and 6 bases from J; bases unmatched to any gene: 11. The CDR3 contains 16 residues. Germline loops: CDR1 MNHEY, CDR2 SMNVEV (reference sequence). Assay: immunoSEQ multiplex PCR; the TCRdb copy retains only in-frame clones and omits some. This sample has 65,000 to 100,000 clones, with around 90% found just once. As to this clone: Its antigen is not identified.

The genes are TRBV27 and TRBJ1-6, with TRBD1 identical over 7 bases. Sequences were derived from CD4+ or CD8+ T cells sorted from blood, sampled in a trial of the OX40 agonist ivuxolimab. This receptor was obtained from an adult with an advanced solid tumor such as melanoma, head and neck, liver or kidney cancer. The CDR3 here is CASREYGAGGNSPLHF. CDR3 DNA: TGTGCCAGCAGGGAATATGGAGCAGGGGGTAATTCACCCCTCCACTTT.